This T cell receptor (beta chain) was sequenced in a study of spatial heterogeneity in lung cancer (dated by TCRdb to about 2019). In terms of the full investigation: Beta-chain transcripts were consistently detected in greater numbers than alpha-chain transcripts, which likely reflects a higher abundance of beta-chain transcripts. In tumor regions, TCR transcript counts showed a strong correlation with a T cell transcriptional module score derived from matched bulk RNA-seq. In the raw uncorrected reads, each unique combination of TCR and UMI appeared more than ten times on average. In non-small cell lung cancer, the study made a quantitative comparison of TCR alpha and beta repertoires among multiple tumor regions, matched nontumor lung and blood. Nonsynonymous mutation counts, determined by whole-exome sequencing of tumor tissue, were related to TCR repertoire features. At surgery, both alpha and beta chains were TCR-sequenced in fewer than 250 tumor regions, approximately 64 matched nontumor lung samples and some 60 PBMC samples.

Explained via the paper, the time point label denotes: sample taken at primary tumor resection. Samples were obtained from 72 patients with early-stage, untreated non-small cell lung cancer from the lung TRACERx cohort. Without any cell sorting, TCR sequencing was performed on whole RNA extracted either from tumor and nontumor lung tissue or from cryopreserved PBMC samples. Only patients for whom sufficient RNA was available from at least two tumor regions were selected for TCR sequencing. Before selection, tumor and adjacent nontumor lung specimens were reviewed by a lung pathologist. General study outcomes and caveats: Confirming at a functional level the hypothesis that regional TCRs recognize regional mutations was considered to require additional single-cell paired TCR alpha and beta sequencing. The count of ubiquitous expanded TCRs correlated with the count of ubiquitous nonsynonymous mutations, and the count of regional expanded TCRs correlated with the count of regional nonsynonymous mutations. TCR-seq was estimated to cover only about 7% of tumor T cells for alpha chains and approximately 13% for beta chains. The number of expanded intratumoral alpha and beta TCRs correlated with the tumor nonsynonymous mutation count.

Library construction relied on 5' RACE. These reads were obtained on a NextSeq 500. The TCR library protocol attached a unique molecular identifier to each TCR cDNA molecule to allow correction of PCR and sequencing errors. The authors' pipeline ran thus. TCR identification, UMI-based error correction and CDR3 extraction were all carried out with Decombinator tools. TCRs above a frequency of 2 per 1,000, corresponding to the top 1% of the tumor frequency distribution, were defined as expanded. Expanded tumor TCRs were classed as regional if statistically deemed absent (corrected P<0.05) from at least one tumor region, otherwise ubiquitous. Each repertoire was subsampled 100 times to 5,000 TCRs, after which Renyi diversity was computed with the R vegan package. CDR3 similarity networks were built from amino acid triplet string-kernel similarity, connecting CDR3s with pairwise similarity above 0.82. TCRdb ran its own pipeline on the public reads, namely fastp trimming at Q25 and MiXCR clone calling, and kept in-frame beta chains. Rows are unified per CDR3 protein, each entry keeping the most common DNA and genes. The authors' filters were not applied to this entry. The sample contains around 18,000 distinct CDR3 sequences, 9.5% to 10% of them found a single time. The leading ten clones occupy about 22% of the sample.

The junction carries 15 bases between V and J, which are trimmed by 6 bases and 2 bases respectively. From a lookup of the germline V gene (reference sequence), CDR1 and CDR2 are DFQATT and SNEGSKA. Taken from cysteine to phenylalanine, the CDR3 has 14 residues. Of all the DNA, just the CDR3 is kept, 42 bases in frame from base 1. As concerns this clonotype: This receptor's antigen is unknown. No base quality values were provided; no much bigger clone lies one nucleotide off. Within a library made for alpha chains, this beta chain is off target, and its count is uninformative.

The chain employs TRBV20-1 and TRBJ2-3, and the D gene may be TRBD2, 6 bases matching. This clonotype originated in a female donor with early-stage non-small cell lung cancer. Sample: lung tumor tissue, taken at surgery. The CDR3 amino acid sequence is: CSAHRGLSTDTQYF. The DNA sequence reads TGCAGTGCCCACCGGGGGTTGTCCACAGATACGCAGTATTTT.